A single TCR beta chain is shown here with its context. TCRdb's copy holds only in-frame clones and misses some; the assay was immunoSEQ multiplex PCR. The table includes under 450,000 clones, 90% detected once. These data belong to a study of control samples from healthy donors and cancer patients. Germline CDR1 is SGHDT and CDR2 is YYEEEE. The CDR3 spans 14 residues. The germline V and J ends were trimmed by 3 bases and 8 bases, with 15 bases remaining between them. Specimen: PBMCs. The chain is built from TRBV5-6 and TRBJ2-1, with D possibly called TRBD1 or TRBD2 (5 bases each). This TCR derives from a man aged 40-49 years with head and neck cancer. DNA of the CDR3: TGTGCCAGCAGCTCCGGTGACCTGGGGGATGAGCAGTTCTTC. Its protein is CASSSGDLGDEQFF.